This T cell receptor (beta chain) originates from a study of blood T cell repertoires in COVID-19. About the study: From the United States, Italy and Spain came samples of acute and convalescent COVID-19.

As handled by the study authors: Amplification with reference gene primers provided the estimates of nucleated cell counts. The method was immunoSEQ multiplex PCR; TCRdb's version includes in-frame clones alone and lacks a portion of them. The D gene and trimming were derived from the DNA, and the V and J assignments and clone size from that table. Of 250,000 or so clones in the sample, more than 75% are singletons; the top ten hold about 5.2%. Enrolled during active infection, Seattle patients were then followed longitudinally. Germline V gene sequence: CDR1 PRHDT, CDR2 FYEKMQ (reference sequence). V lost 4 bases, J lost 1 base, and 6 bases stayed unmatched. The CDR3 sequence is 17 residues long.

Sequencing used peripheral blood. The clonotype comes from a woman aged 55 to 70 with COVID-19, enrolled during active disease. The V call is TRBV13, the J call TRBJ2-2; TRBD2 agrees at 10 bases. CDR3 sequence reads: CASSYRRTSGNTGELFF. CDR3 DNA sequence: TGTGCCAGCAGCTACCGAAGGACTAGCGGGAACACCGGGGAGCTGTTTTTT.